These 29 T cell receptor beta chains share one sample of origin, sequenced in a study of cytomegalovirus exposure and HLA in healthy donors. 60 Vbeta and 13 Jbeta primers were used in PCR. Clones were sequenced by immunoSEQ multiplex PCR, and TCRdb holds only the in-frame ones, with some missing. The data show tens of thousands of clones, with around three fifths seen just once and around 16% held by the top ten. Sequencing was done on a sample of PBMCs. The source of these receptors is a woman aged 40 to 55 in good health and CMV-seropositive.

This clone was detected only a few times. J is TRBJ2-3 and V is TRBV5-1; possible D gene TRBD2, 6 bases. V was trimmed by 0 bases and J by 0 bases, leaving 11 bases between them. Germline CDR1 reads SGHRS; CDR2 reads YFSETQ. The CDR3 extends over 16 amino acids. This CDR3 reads CASSLASAGSTDTQYF. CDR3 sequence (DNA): TGCGCCAGCAGCTTGGCCTCGGCGGGAAGCACAGATACGCAGTATTTT. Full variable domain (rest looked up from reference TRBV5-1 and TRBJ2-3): KAGVTQTPRYLIKTRGQQVTLSCSPISGHRSVSWYQQTPGQGLQFLFEYFSETQRNKGNFPGRFSGRQFSNSRSEMNVSTLELGDSALYLCASSLASAGSTDTQYFGPGTRLTVL.

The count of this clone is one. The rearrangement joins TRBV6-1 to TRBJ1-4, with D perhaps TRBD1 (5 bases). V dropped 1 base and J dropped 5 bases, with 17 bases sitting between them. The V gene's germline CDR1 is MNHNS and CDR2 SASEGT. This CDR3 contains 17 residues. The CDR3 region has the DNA TGTGCCAGCAGTGAAGTTGGGCAGGGCCGGGGGAATGAAAAACTGTTTTTT. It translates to CASSEVGQGRGNEKLFF.

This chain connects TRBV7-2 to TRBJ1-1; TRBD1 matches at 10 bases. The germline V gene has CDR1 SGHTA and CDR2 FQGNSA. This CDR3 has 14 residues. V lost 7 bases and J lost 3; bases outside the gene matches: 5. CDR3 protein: CASIRDRGYTEAFF. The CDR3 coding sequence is TGTGCCAGCATCAGGGACAGGGGCTACACTGAAGCTTTCTTT.

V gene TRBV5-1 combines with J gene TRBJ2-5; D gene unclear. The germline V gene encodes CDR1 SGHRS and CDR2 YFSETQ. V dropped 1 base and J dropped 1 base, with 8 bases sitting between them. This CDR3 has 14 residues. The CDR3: CASSLPGSQETQYF. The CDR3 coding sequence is TGCGCCAGCAGCTTGCCAGGCTCCCAAGAGACCCAGTACTTC.

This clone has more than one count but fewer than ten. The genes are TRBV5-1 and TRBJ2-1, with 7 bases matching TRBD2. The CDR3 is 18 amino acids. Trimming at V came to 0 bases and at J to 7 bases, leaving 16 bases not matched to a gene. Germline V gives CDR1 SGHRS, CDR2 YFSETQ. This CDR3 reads CASSLAQSGGSGLNEQFF. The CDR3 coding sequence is TGCGCCAGCAGCTTGGCCCAGTCGGGCGGGAGTGGACTGAATGAGCAGTTCTTC.

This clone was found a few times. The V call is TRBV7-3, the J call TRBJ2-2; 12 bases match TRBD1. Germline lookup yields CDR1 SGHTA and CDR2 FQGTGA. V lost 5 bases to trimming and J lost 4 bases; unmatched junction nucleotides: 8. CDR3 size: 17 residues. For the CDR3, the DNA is TGTGCCAGCAGCCAATGGGGACAGGGGGCAGGCACCGGGGAGCTGTTTTTT. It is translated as CASSQWGQGAGTGELFF.

The CDR3 sequence is CASSLGQGALGYTF. The CDR3 DNA sequence: TGTGCCAGCAGCTTGGGGCAGGGGGCGCTTGGCTACACCTTC. The chain combines TRBV5-4 with TRBJ1-2; 8 nucleotides line up with TRBD1. V lost 0 bases and J lost 7; bases outside the gene matches: 5. The CDR3 covers 14 residues. Germline V CDR1 and CDR2: SGHNT, YYREEE (reference sequence).

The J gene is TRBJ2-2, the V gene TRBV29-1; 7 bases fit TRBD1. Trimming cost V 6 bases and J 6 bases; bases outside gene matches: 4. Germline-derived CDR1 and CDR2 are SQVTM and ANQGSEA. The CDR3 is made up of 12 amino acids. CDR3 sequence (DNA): TGCAGCGTGCGACAGGGACCCGGGGAGCTGTTTTTT. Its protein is CSVRQGPGELFF.

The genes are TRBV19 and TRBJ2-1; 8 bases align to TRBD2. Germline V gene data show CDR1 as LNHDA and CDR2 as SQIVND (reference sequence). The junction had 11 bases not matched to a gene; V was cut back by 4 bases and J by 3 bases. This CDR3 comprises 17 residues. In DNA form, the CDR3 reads TGTGCCAGTAGTAAGGGAGGGGGACTAGTTTACTACAATGAGCAGTTCTTC. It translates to CASSKGGGLVYYNEQFF.

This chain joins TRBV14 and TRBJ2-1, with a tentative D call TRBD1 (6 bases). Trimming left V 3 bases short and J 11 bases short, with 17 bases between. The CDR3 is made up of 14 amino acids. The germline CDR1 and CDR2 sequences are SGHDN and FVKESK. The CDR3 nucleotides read TGTGCCAGCAGCCAGGAAGACAGGATGGGAAAGCAGTTCTTC. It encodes CASSQEDRMGKQFF.

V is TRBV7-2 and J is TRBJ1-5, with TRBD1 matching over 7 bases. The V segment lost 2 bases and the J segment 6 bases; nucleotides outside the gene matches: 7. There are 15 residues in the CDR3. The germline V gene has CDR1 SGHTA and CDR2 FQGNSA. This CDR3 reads CASSLSTGRGQPQHF. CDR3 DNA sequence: TGTGCCAGCAGCTTATCGACAGGGAGAGGTCAGCCCCAGCATTTT.

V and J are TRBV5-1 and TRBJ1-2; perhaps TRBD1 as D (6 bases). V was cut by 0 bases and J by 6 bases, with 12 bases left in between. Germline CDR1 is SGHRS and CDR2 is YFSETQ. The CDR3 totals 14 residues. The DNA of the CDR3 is TGCGCCAGCAGCTTGGACGGGGGGGCGGATGGCTACACCTTC. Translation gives CASSLDGGADGYTF.

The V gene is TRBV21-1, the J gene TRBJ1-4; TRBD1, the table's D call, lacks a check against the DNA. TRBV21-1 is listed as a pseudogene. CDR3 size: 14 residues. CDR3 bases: TGTGCCAGCAGCAAACAGGAACTTAATGAAAAACTGTTTTTT. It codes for CASSKQELNEKLFF.

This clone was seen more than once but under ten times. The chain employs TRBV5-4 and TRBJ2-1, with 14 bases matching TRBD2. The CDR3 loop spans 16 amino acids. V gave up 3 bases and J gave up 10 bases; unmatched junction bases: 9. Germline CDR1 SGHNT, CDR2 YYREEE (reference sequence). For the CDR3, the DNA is TGTGCCAGCAGCTCCGGACTAGCGGGAGGTTCGGACGAGCAGTTCTTC. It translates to CASSSGLAGGSDEQFF.

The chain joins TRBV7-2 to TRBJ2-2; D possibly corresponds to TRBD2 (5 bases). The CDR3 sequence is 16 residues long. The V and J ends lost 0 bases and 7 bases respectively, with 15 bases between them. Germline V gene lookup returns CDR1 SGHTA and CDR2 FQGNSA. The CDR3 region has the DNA TGTGCCAGCAGCTTAGCGGGAGCGCTCGTTGGCGGGGAGCTGTTTTTT. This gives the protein CASSLAGALVGGELFF.

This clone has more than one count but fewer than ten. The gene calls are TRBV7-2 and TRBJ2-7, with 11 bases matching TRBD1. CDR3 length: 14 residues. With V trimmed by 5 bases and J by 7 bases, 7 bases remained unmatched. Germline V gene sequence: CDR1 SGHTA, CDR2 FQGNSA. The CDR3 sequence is CASSPGTGGGEQYF. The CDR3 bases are TGTGCCAGCAGCCCCGGGACAGGGGGAGGGGAGCAGTACTTC.

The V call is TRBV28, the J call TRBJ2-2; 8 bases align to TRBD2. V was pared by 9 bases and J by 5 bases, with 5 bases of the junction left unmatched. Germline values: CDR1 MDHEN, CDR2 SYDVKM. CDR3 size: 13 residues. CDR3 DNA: TGTGCCAGTCAGCGGGAGACGACCGGGGAGCTGTTTTTT. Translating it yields CASQRETTGELFF.

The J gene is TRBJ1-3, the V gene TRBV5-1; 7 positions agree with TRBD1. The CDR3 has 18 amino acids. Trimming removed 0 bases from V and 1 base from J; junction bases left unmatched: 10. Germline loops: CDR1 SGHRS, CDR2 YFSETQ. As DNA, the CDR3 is TGCGCCAGCAGCTTGGATGGGGCAGGGGGAATGTCTGGAAACACCATATATTTT. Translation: CASSLDGAGGMSGNTIYF.

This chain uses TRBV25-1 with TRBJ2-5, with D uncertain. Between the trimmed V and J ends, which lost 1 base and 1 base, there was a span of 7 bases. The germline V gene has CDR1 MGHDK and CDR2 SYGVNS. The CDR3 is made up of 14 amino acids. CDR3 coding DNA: TGTGCCAGCAGTGAATGGGCGAGCCAAGAGACCCAGTACTTC. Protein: CASSEWASQETQYF.

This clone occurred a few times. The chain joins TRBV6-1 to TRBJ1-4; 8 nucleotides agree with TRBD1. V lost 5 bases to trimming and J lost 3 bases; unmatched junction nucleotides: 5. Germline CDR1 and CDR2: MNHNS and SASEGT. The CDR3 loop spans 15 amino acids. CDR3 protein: CASSPDRGANEKLFF. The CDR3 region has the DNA TGTGCCAGCAGTCCAGACAGGGGAGCTAATGAAAAACTGTTTTTT.

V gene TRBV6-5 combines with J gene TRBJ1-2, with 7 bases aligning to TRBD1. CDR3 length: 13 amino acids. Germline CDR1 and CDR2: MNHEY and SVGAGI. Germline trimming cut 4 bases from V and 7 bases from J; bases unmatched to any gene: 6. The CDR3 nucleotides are TGTGCCAGCAGTTTCAGGGGGATCGGTGGCTACACCTTC. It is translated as CASSFRGIGGYTF.

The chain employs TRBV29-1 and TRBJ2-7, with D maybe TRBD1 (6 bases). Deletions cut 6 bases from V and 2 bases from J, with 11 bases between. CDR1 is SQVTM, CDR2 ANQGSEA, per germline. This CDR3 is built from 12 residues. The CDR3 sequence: CSVRQDPYEQYF. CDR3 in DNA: TGCAGCGTCCGACAGGACCCCTACGAGCAGTACTTC.

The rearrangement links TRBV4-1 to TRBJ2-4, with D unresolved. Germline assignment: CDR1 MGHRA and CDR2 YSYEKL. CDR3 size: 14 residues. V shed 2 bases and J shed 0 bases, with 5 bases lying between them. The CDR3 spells CASSQPVAKNIQYF. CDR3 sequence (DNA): TGCGCCAGCAGCCAACCGGTAGCCAAAAACATTCAGTACTTC.

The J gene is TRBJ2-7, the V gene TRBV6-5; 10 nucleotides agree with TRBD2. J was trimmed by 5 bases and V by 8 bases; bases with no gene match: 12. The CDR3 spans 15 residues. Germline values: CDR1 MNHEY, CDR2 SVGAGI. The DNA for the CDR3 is TGTGCCAGCGTCAAACTAGCGGGGAGGGCCGACGAGCAGTACTTC. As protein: CASVKLAGRADEQYF.

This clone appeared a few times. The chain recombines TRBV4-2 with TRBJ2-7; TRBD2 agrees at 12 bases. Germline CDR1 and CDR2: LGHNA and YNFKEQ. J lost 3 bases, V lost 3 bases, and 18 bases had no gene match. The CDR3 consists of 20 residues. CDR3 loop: CASSHSVGASGRALRYEQYF. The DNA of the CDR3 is TGTGCCAGCAGCCACTCGGTGGGGGCTAGCGGGAGGGCCTTGCGCTACGAGCAGTACTTC.

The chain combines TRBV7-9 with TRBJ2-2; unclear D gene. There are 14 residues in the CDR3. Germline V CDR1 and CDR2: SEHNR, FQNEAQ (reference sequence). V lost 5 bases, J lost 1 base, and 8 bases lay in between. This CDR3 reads CASSVRQNTGELFF. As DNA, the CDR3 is TGTGCCAGCAGCGTCCGACAGAACACCGGGGAGCTGTTTTTT.

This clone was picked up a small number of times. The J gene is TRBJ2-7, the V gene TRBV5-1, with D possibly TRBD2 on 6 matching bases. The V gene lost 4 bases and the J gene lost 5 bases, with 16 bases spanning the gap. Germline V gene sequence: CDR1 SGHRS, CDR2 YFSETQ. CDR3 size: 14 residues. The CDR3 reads CASSTRLGTDEQYF. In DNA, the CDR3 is TGCGCCAGCAGCACCCGACTAGGTACGGACGAGCAGTACTTC. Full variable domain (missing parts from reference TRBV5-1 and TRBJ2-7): KAGVTQTPRYLIKTRGQQVTLSCSPISGHRSVSWYQQTPGQGLQFLFEYFSETQRNKGNFPGRFSGRQFSNSRSEMNVSTLELGDSALYLCASSTRLGTDEQYFGPGTRLTVT.

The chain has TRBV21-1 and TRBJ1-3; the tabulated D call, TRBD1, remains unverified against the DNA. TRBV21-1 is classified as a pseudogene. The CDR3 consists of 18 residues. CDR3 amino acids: CASPLGGRISGSGNTIYF. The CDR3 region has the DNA TGTGCCAGCCCCTTAGGGGGTCGAATATCAGGCTCTGGAAACACCATATATTTT.

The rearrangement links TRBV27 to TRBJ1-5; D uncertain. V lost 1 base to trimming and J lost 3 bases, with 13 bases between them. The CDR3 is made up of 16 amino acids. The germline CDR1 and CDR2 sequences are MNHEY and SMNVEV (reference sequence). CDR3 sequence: CASSLYRPGNNQPQHF. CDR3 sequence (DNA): TGTGCCAGCAGTTTATATCGCCCTGGCAACAATCAGCCCCAGCATTTT.